The 12 T cell receptor beta chains presented below share a single source sample, sequenced in a study of T-cell memory formation after mild COVID-19. TCRdb re-called the 5' RACE reads through MiXCR, storing one row per CDR3 protein. The table shows around 140,000 distinct CDR3 sequences, with about 6% occurring only once. The sample consisted of PBMCs or a T cell subset sorted from them (not recorded which). Source of these receptors: an adult woman who had mild COVID-19 (a few samples of this study predate the infection). Cell type and time point are not known.

This clonotype was detected ten times or more. The chain has TRBV5-1 and TRBJ2-2; no clear D. V lost 4 bases, J lost 4 bases, and 11 bases lay in between. Germline values: CDR1 SGHRS, CDR2 YFSETQ. The CDR3 runs to 14 residues. In nucleotides, the CDR3 is TGCGCCAGCAGCCCCCTCTGGGCCACCGGGGAGCTGTTTTTT. Residues: CASSPLWATGELFF. Combining the CDR3 with reference TRBV5-1 and TRBJ2-2 gives the whole variable domain KAGVTQTPRYLIKTRGQQVTLSCSPISGHRSVSWYQQTPGQGLQFLFEYFSETQRNKGNFPGRFSGRQFSNSRSEMNVSTLELGDSALYLCASSPLWATGELFFGEGSRLTVL.

In this sample, this clonotype turned up a few times. The chain carries TRBV5-1 and TRBJ1-2, with D possibly being TRBD1 (5 bases). Germline V gene lookup returns CDR1 SGHRS and CDR2 YFSETQ. The V and J ends lost 6 bases and 1 base respectively, with 25 bases between them. This CDR3 is built from 18 residues. This chain's CDR3 is CASTSGYPSKGLNYGYTF. The CDR3, as DNA: TGCGCCAGCACGTCTGGCTACCCTTCCAAGGGGCTTAACTATGGCTACACCTTC.

This clonotype was seen ten or more times. V is TRBV6-5 and J is TRBJ2-1, with 7 bases identical to TRBD1. V gave up 6 bases and J gave up 5 bases; unmatched junction bases: 7. The CDR3 totals 14 residues. Per the germline V gene, CDR1 is MNHEY and CDR2 is SVGAGI. For the CDR3, the DNA is TGTGCCAGCAGAAAAGGGACAGCCCACAATGAGCAGTTCTTC. Its translation is CASRKGTAHNEQFF.

This clonotype was observed a handful of times. The V call is TRBV7-2, the J call TRBJ2-4; TRBD2 matches at 7 bases. V shed 3 bases, J shed 9 bases, and the junction held 2 bases outside the gene matches. The germline gives CDR1 SGHTA, CDR2 FQGNSA. This CDR3 spans 12 amino acids. As DNA, the CDR3 is TGTGCCAGCAGCTTTCCGGGGGGCATTCAGTACTTC. Translation: CASSFPGGIQYF.

The chain employs TRBV7-9 and TRBJ2-7, with D tentatively TRBD2 (6 bases). The CDR3 has 14 residues. Deletions cut 4 bases from V and 0 bases from J, with 10 bases between. The germline V gene encodes CDR1 SEHNR and CDR2 FQNEAQ (reference sequence). Here the CDR3 DNA reads TGTGCCAGCAGCTCCATAGCGGACTCCTACGAGCAGTACTTC. As protein: CASSSIADSYEQYF.

This clonotype showed up just a few times. The chain uses TRBV11-2 and TRBJ2-7; 8 nucleotides line up with TRBD1. The CDR3 totals 16 residues. The germline gives CDR1 SGHAT, CDR2 FQNNGV. The V and J ends lost 4 bases and 4 bases, in that order; junction bases with no gene match: 12. The CDR3 here is CASSSPTGTGGYEQYF. The CDR3 DNA reads TGTGCCAGCAGCTCCCCAACCGGGACAGGCGGTTACGAGCAGTACTTC.

This clonotype was counted at least ten times. The gene calls are TRBV20-1 and TRBJ2-4; no definite D call. The germline CDR1 and CDR2 sequences are DFQATT and SNEGSKA (reference sequence). The CDR3 sequence is 13 residues long. Trimming removed 6 bases from V and 15 bases from J, with 24 bases in between. This chain's CDR3 is CSAILTPDGPRYF. The DNA for the CDR3 is TGCAGTGCCATCCTAACCCCAGACGGTCCGAGGTACTTC.

A few counts support this clonotype. The rearrangement uses TRBV7-2 and TRBJ2-1; 14 positions agree with TRBD2. In germline, CDR1 is SGHTA, CDR2 FQGNSA. There are 17 residues in the CDR3. V gave up 5 bases and J gave up 3 bases; unmatched junction bases: 6. The CDR3 sequence: CASSLRTSGRIYNEQFF. The CDR3 DNA sequence: TGTGCCAGCAGCCTAAGGACTAGCGGGAGGATCTACAATGAGCAGTTCTTC.

This clonotype was found a few times. The chain combines TRBV7-9 with TRBJ1-1, with a weak D call TRBD1 (6 bases). The V gene lost 1 base and the J gene lost 4 bases, with 10 bases spanning the gap. The CDR3 runs to 14 residues. Germline V CDR1 and CDR2: SEHNR, FQNEAQ (reference sequence). CDR3 residues: CASSLEGVATEAFF. The DNA of the CDR3 is TGTGCCAGCAGCTTAGAGGGGGTAGCCACTGAAGCTTTCTTT.

This clonotype has only a few counts. The chain combines TRBV20-1 with TRBJ2-3, with TRBD2 matching over 13 bases. Germline CDR1 and CDR2: DFQATT and SNEGSKA (reference sequence). The CDR3 consists of 15 residues. Trimming cost V 4 bases and J 0 bases; bases outside gene matches: 1. CDR3 protein: CSAKGLAGSTDTQYF. Written as DNA, the CDR3 is TGCAGTGCTAAGGGACTAGCGGGGAGCACAGATACGCAGTATTTT.

This clonotype was counted between two and nine times. The chain combines TRBV12-3 or TRBV12-4 with TRBJ2-1; no clear D gene. The ends were cut back, 4 bases at V and 4 bases at J, with 11 bases in the middle. The CDR3 contains 14 residues. The CDR3 region has the DNA TGTGCCAGCAGTTCGTTCGGACGGTACAATGAGCAGTTCTTC. Protein product: CASSSFGRYNEQFF.

This clonotype was counted many times. The chain couples TRBV5-1 to TRBJ1-1; D is ambiguous. Trimming stripped 1 base from V and 7 bases from J, with 14 bases between. The CDR3 is 14 amino acids. Germline CDR1 reads SGHRS; CDR2 reads YFSETQ. Written as DNA, the CDR3 is TGCGCCAGCAGCTTGTTAGTGTCGGCGGATGAAGCTTTCTTT. Translated: CASSLLVSADEAFF. Based on the CDR3 plus reference TRBV5-1 and TRBJ1-1, the full variable domain is KAGVTQTPRYLIKTRGQQVTLSCSPISGHRSVSWYQQTPGQGLQFLFEYFSETQRNKGNFPGRFSGRQFSNSRSEMNVSTLELGDSALYLCASSLLVSADEAFFGQGTRLTVV.